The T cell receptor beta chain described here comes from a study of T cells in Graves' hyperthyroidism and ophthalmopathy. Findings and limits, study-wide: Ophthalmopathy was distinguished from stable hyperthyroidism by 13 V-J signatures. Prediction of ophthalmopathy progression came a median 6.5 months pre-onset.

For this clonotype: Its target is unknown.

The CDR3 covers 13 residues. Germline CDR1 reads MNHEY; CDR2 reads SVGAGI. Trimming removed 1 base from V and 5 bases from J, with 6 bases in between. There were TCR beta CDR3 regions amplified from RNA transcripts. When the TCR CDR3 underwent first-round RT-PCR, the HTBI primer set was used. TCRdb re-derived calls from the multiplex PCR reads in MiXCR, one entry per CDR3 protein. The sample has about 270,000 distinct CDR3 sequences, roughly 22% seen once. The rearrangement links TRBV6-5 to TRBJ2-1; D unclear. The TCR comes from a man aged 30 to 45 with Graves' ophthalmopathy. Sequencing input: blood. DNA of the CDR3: TGTGCCAGCAGTTACTTGTCAGACAATGAGCAGTTCTTC. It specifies CASSYLSDNEQFF.